The 26 T cell receptor beta chains below were found in one sample sequenced in a study of radiotherapy plus CTLA-4 blockade in lung cancer (dated by TCRdb to the late 2010s). To prepare the library, the immunoSEQ multiplex PCR assay was applied. TCRdb took this table from immuneACCESS and kept in-frame rearrangements with V and J called. Such tables lack part of the clones; where checked against another copy, unresolved V genes explain under half of the gap, and the rest is unexplained. This sample comprises about 90,000 clones, over 75% of them detected only once. The top ten clones comprise about 14% of the sample. The input for sequencing was peripheral blood, taken from a patient treated with radiotherapy plus ipilimumab. The source is a human donor with non-small cell lung cancer that progressed on radiotherapy plus ipilimumab.

V usage is TRBV11-3 and J usage is TRBJ1-3; D gene unclear. Trimming pared 5 bases from V and 0 bases from J, leaving 5 bases between. The germline V gene has CDR1 SGHNT and CDR2 YENEEA. The CDR3 contains 13 residues. CDR3 in amino acids: CASSRNSGNTIYF. The CDR3 DNA sequence: TGTGCCAGCAGCCGCAACTCTGGAAACACCATATATTTT. Using reference TRBV11-3 and TRBJ1-3 for the parts outside the CDR3, the full variable domain is EAGVVQSPRYKIIEKKQPVAFWCNPISGHNTLYWYLQNLGQGPELLIRYENEEAVDDSQLPKDRFSAERLKGVDSTLKIQPAELGDSAVYLCASSRNSGNTIYFGEGSWLTVV.

The chain joins TRBV4-2 to TRBJ2-1, with D possibly TRBD2 on 6 matching bases. CDR1 is LGHNA and CDR2 is YNFKEQ in the germline V gene. CDR3 length: 12 amino acids. V lost 4 bases, J lost 10 bases, and 11 bases lay in between. The CDR3 DNA follows: TGTGCCAGCAGCCGGGGACTTTCAGAGCAGTTCTTC. This translates into CASSRGLSEQFF.

The V call is TRBV14, the J call TRBJ2-1, with D hard to call. The CDR3 has 11 amino acids. The V and J ends lost 5 bases and 5 bases respectively, with 4 bases between them. In germline, CDR1 is SGHDN, CDR2 FVKESK. This CDR3 is CASSRNNEQFF. The CDR3 DNA sequence: TGTGCCAGCAGCAGGAACAATGAGCAGTTCTTC.

The chain employs TRBV19 and TRBJ2-6, with 12 positions matching TRBD2. V dropped 5 bases and J dropped 3; count of bases not matched to a gene: 8. The CDR3 totals 18 residues. Germline loops: CDR1 LNHDA, CDR2 SQIVND (reference sequence). Here the CDR3 reads CASSQALLAGGGANVLTF. The CDR3 DNA reads as TGTGCCAGTAGTCAAGCCCTACTAGCGGGAGGTGGGGCCAACGTCCTGACTTTC.

The V call is TRBV13, the J call TRBJ2-1; perhaps TRBD2 as D (5 bases). Germline V gene lookup returns CDR1 PRHDT and CDR2 FYEKMQ (reference sequence). The CDR3 is 14 residues long. V was shortened by 1 base and J by 7 bases, with 11 bases between the two germline ends. The CDR3 DNA is TGTGCCAGCAGCTTAGAGGGCGGGTATAATGAGCAGTTCTTC. As protein: CASSLEGGYNEQFF. Supplemented by reference TRBV13 and TRBJ2-1, the full variable domain reads AAGVIQSPRHLIKEKRETATLKCYPIPRHDTVYWYQQGPGQDPQFLISFYEKMQSDKGSIPDRFSAQQFSDYHSELNMSSLELGDSALYFCASSLEGGYNEQFFGPGTRLTVL.

This sequence joins TRBV7-2 and TRBJ1-2, with a tentative D call TRBD1 (5 bases). The ends were cut back, 1 base at V and 8 bases at J, with 20 bases in the middle. The germline gives CDR1 SGHTA, CDR2 FQGNSA. This CDR3 region has 16 residues. In nucleotides, the CDR3 is TGTGCCAGCAGCTTAGTTCATCTTGGGGCGGTGGGGGGCTACACCTTC. It specifies CASSLVHLGAVGGYTF.

The J gene is TRBJ1-1, the V gene TRBV27; D uncertain. This CDR3 region has 12 residues. The V gene's germline CDR1 is MNHEY and CDR2 SMNVEV (reference sequence). V was cut by 5 bases and J by 5 bases, with 9 bases left in between. CDR3 in DNA: TGTGCCAGCAGTGCCCCTTGGACTGAAGCTTTCTTT. Translating gives CASSAPWTEAFF.

The CDR3 protein is CASSSQGNEKLFF. The DNA of the CDR3 is TGTGCCAGCAGCTCACAGGGGAATGAAAAACTGTTTTTT. V and J are TRBV11-2 and TRBJ1-4; TRBD1 aligns across 7 bases. V was pared by 4 bases and J by 5 bases, with 1 base of the junction left unmatched. Germline CDR1 reads SGHAT; CDR2 reads FQNNGV. This CDR3 spans 13 amino acids. Combining the CDR3 with reference TRBV11-2 and TRBJ1-4 gives the whole variable domain EAGVAQSPRYKIIEKRQSVAFWCNPISGHATLYWYQQILGQGPKLLIQFQNNGVVDDSQLPKDRFSAERLKGVDSTLKIQPAKLEDSAVYLCASSSQGNEKLFFGSGTQLSVL.

This chain joins TRBV2 and TRBJ2-3; the D is unclear. The germline V gene encodes CDR1 SNHLY and CDR2 FYNNEI. There are 11 residues in the CDR3. Trimming cost V 8 bases and J 2 bases, with 5 bases left between them. Here the CDR3 DNA reads TGTGCCAGCCACTTCACAGATACGCAGTATTTT. It codes for CASHFTDTQYF. The full variable domain, completed using reference TRBV2 and TRBJ2-3, is EPEVTQTPSHQVTQMGQEVILRCVPISNHLYFYWYRQILGQKVEFLVSFYNNEISEKSEIFDDQFSVERPDGSNFTLKIRSTKLEDSAMYFCASHFTDTQYFGPGTRLTVL.

The rearrangement links TRBV6-5 to TRBJ2-1; unclear D gene. With 0 bases removed from V and 3 bases from J, the gap between germline ends came to 9 bases. This CDR3 spans 15 amino acids. Germline V gives CDR1 MNHEY, CDR2 SVGAGI. DNA of the CDR3: TGTGCCAGCAGTTACTCAGGGTCGGGCTACAATGAGCAGTTCTTC. It yields the protein CASSYSGSGYNEQFF.

This chain joins TRBV9 and TRBJ1-2, with a tentative D call TRBD1 (5 bases). V lost 0 bases and J lost 6, with 9 bases in between. This CDR3 is 13 amino acids long. The germline V gene encodes CDR1 SGDLS and CDR2 YYNGEE. The CDR3 region is CASSVGGPDGYTF. CDR3 coding DNA: TGTGCCAGCAGCGTAGGGGGACCCGATGGCTACACCTTC.

This clone was observed a single time. Written as DNA, the CDR3 is TGTGCCAGCAGCTTGGTGCGGGGGTCCTTCTACAATGAGCAGTTCTTC. It codes for CASSLVRGSFYNEQFF. The rearrangement joins TRBV11-2 to TRBJ2-1; 7 bases line up with TRBD2. This CDR3 has 16 residues. Unmatched junction bases numbered 8, after V lost 3 bases and J lost 3 bases. CDR1 is SGHAT and CDR2 is FQNNGV in the germline V gene. Complete variable domain (other parts from reference TRBV11-2 and TRBJ2-1): EAGVAQSPRYKIIEKRQSVAFWCNPISGHATLYWYQQILGQGPKLLIQFQNNGVVDDSQLPKDRFSAERLKGVDSTLKIQPAKLEDSAVYLCASSLVRGSFYNEQFFGPGTRLTVL.

The gene calls are TRBV12-2 and TRBJ1-1; whether TRBD1, the table's D call, matches the DNA was not checked. TRBV12-2 is shown as a pseudogene. The length of the CDR3 is 17 residues. As DNA, the CDR3 is TGTGCAAGTCGCTTAGCACAGGACAGGGGGCTTAACACTGAAGCTTTCTTT. Translating it yields CASRLAQDRGLNTEAFF.

V is TRBV5-4 and J is TRBJ2-7; D is possibly TRBD2 (5 bases). With 4 bases removed from V and 3 bases from J, the gap between germline ends came to 11 bases. CDR1 and CDR2 (germline): SGHNT, YYREEE (reference sequence). This CDR3 is built from 13 residues. As DNA, the CDR3 is TGTGCCAGCAGCCGCGGGTCCCTCTACGAGCAGTACTTC. It yields the protein CASSRGSLYEQYF.

The rearrangement links TRBV5-4 to TRBJ2-2; 14 positions match TRBD2. The trim removed 4 bases at V and 6 bases at J, leaving 8 bases unmatched. This CDR3 has 17 residues. The germline CDR1 and CDR2 sequences are SGHNT and YYREEE (reference sequence). The CDR3 DNA reads TGTGCCAGCAGCCCAAATCCGGGACTAGCGGGAGCCGGGGAGCTGTTTTTT. It yields the protein CASSPNPGLAGAGELFF.

This clone was found a few times. The chain has TRBV6-5 and TRBJ1-1, with a weak D call TRBD1 (5 bases). This CDR3 has 16 amino acids. Trimming left V 0 bases short and J 3 bases short, with 14 bases between. Germline values: CDR1 MNHEY, CDR2 SVGAGI. For the CDR3, the DNA is TGTGCCAGCAGTTACTCGGCGGGGGGACTTTACACTGAAGCTTTCTTT. Amino acid sequence: CASSYSAGGLYTEAFF.

This rearrangement joins TRBV9 to TRBJ2-7, with a possible D match to TRBD2 (6 bases). The CDR3 loop spans 13 amino acids. Trimming stripped 4 bases from V and 6 bases from J, with 14 bases between. Germline loops: CDR1 SGDLS, CDR2 YYNGEE. In nucleotides, the CDR3 is TGTGCCAGCAGCCCAGGAGGGGTATCCGAGCAGTACTTC. Translating it yields CASSPGGVSEQYF.

The chain has TRBV6-4 and TRBJ2-3, with a tentative D call TRBD2 (5 bases). The length of the CDR3 is 15 residues. The germline CDR1 and CDR2 sequences are MRHNA and SNTAGT. V lost 6 bases, J lost 3 bases, and 16 bases lay in between. This CDR3 is CASSPQVGRTDTQYF. The CDR3 nucleotides are TGTGCCAGCAGCCCCCAGGTTGGGAGAACAGATACGCAGTATTTT.

The table lists this clone with a few counts. The chain combines TRBV9 with TRBJ2-5, with 9 bases fitting TRBD2. This CDR3 contains 14 residues. Germline values: CDR1 SGDLS, CDR2 YYNGEE. The trim removed 7 bases at V and 5 bases at J, leaving 9 bases unmatched. CDR3 loop: CASSCGRAGETQYF. The CDR3 bases are TGTGCCAGCTCATGCGGGAGGGCCGGGGAGACCCAGTACTTC.

Only a few counts were recorded for this clone. This chain joins TRBV18 and TRBJ2-3; unclear D gene. CDR1 is KGHSH, CDR2 LQKENI, per germline. The CDR3 extends over 18 amino acids. V lost 4 bases and J 1 base, leaving 21 bases between the germline ends. CDR3 nucleotide sequence: TGTGCCAGCTCACAAAATGGCCGACCCGGATGGGGCACAGATACGCAGTATTTT. Translating gives CASSQNGRPGWGTDTQYF.

The chain uses TRBV7-6 and TRBJ2-7; 9 bases are a match to TRBD2. The CDR3 spans 15 residues. Losses at the gene ends were 4 bases for V and 2 bases for J; bases not matched to a gene: 6. Germline CDR1 and CDR2: SGHVS and FNYEAQ. CDR3 coding DNA: TGTGCCAGCAGCTACGAGGCGGGAGGGCCCTACGAGCAGTACTTC. Its protein is CASSYEAGGPYEQYF. The full variable domain, its missing parts supplied by reference TRBV7-6 and TRBJ2-7, is GAGVSQSPRYKVTKRGQDVALRCDPISGHVSLYWYRQALGQGPEFLTYFNYEAQQDKSGLPNDRFSAERPEGSISTLTIQRTEQRDSAMYRCASSYEAGGPYEQYFGPGTRLTVT.

The chain is built from TRBV30 and TRBJ1-2; D is perhaps TRBD1 (5 bases). The germline gives CDR1 GTSNPN, CDR2 SVGIG (reference sequence). The CDR3 loop spans 17 amino acids. V was trimmed by 2 bases and J by 2 bases, leaving 21 bases between them. As DNA, the CDR3 is TGTGCCTGGAGTTGGGGACCGGCGACGGGAGCGAACTATGGCTACACCTTC. Residues: CAWSWGPATGANYGYTF.

V usage is TRBV6-1 and J usage is TRBJ1-5, with a possible D match to TRBD1 (5 bases). From germline, CDR1 is MNHNS and CDR2 SASEGT. V lost 2 bases and J lost 0, with 11 bases in between. The CDR3 has 16 residues. The chain's CDR3 is CASSESWDYSNQPQHF. CDR3 nucleotide sequence: TGTGCCAGCAGTGAAAGTTGGGACTATAGCAATCAGCCCCAGCATTTT.

The CDR3 sequence is CASSTLSWKYEQYF. The CDR3 nucleotides are TGTGCCAGCAGCACTCTATCTTGGAAATACGAGCAGTACTTC. The chain uses TRBV6-5 and TRBJ2-7; D is ambiguous. The V and J ends lost 6 bases and 4 bases respectively, with 16 bases between them. From germline, CDR1 is MNHEY and CDR2 SVGAGI. The CDR3 is 14 amino acids.

A few counts support this clone. The V gene is TRBV5-6, the J gene TRBJ2-2; possible D gene TRBD2, 6 bases. CDR1 SGHDT and CDR2 YYEEEE come from the germline V gene. The CDR3 is 13 residues long. The ends were cut back, 3 bases at V and 5 bases at J, with 8 bases in the middle. CDR3 bases: TGTGCCAGCAGCTACCGGGGGACCGGGGAGCTGTTTTTT. It yields the protein CASSYRGTGELFF.

The chain joins TRBV4-2 to TRBJ2-7; D remains unclear. V was shortened by 1 base and J by 10 bases, with 11 bases between the two germline ends. The CDR3 has 12 residues. Germline loops: CDR1 LGHNA, CDR2 YNFKEQ. The CDR3 region has the DNA TGTGCCAGCAGCCAAGCGAGGCGAGAACAGTACTTC. It yields the protein CASSQARREQYF.